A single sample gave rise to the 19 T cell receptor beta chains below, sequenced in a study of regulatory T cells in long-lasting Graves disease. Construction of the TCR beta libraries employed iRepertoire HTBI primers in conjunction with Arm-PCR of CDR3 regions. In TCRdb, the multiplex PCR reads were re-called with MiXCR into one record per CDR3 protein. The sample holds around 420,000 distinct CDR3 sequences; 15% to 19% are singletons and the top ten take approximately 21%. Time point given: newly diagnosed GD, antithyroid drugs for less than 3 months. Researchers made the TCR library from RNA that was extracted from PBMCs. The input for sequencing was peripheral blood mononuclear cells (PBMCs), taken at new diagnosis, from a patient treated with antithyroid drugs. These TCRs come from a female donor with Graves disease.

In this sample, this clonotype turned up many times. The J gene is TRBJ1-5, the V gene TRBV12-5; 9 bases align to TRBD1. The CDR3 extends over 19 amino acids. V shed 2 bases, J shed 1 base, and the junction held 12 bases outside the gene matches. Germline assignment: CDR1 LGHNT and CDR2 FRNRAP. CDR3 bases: TGTGCTAGTGGTTTGAGTGGGCAGGGGACAGGGTCGAGCAATCAGCCCCAGCATTTT. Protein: CASGLSGQGTGSSNQPQHF.

The CDR3 region has the DNA TGTGCCAGCAGACCGAACAGGGAACACACAGATACGCAGTATTTT. Protein product: CASRPNREHTDTQYF. The chain is built from TRBV6-2 or TRBV6-3 and TRBJ2-3; D perhaps matches TRBD1 (6 bases). Germline-derived CDR1 and CDR2 are MNHEY and SVGEGT. CDR3 length: 15 amino acids. Trimming cost V 6 bases and J 2 bases, with 15 bases left between them.

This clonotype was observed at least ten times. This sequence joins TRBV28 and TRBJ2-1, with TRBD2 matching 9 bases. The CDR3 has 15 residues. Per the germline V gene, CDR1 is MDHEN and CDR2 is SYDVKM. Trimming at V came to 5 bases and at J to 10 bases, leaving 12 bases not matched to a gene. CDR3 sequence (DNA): TGTGCCAGCAGTGCTCCCGGGACTAGCTCCCGGGAGCAGTTCTTC. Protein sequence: CASSAPGTSSREQFF. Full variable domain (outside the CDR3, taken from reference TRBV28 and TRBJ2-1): DVKVTQSSRYLVKRTGEKVFLECVQDMDHENMFWYRQDPGLGLRLIYFSYDVKMKEKGDIPEGYSVSREKKERFSLILESASTNQTSMYLCASSAPGTSSREQFFGPGTRLTVL.

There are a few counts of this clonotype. CDR3 protein: CASSCGHTNPYEQYF. Here the CDR3 DNA reads TGTGCCAGCAGTTGTGGGCACACGAACCCCTACGAGCAGTACTTC. The chain couples TRBV6-2 or TRBV6-3 to TRBJ2-7; D uncertain. CDR1 and CDR2 from the germline V gene are MNHEY and SVGEGT. This CDR3 contains 15 residues. V lost 4 bases and J lost 2, with 15 bases in between.

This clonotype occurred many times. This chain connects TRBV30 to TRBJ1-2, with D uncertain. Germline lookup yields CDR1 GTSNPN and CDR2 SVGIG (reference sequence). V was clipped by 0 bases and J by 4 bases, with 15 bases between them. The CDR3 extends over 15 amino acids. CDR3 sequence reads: CAWSVWQLPPYGYTF. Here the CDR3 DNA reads TGTGCCTGGAGTGTATGGCAACTACCCCCCTATGGCTACACCTTC. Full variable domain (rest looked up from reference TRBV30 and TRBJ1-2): SQTIHQWPATLVQPVGSPLSLECTVEGTSNPNLYWYRQAAGRGLQLLFYSVGIGQISSEVPQNLSASRPQDRQFILSSKKLLLSDSGFYLCAWSVWQLPPYGYTFGSGTRLTVV.

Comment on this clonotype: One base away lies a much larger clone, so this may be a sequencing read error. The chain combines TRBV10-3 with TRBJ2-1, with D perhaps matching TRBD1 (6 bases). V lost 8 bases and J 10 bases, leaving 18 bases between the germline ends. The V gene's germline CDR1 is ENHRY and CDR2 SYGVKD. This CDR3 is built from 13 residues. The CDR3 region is CAIGQTHTYEQFF. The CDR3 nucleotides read TGTGCCATCGGACAGACCCACACCTACGAGCAGTTCTTC.

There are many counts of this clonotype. This CDR3 is CASSPRPWTNSNQPQHF. The CDR3 DNA is TGTGCCAGCAGCCCACGACCCTGGACGAATAGCAATCAGCCCCAGCATTTT. The V gene is TRBV7-2, the J gene TRBJ1-5; D remains unclear. This CDR3 is built from 17 residues. Germline V lookup: CDR1 SGHTA, CDR2 FQGNSA. Trimming left V 5 bases short and J 0 bases short, with 17 bases between. The full variable domain, completed using reference TRBV7-2 and TRBJ1-5, is GAGVSQSPSNKVTEKGKDVELRCDPISGHTALYWYRQSLGQGLEFLIYFQGNSAPDKSGLPSDRFSAERTGGSVSTLTIQRTQQEDSAVYLCASSPRPWTNSNQPQHFGDGTRLSIL.

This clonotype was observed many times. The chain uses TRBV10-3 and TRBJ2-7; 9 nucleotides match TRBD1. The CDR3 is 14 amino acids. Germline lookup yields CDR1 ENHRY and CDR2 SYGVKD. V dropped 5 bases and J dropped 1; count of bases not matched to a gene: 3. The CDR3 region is CAISSGTGSYEQYF. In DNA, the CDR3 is TGTGCCATCAGTTCCGGGACAGGGTCCTACGAGCAGTACTTC.

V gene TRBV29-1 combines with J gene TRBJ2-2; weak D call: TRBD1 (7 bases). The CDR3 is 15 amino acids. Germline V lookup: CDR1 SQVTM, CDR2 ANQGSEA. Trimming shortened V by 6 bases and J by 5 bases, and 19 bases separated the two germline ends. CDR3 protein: CSVPNDREETGELFF. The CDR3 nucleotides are TGCAGCGTCCCAAATGACAGGGAGGAGACCGGGGAGCTGTTTTTT.

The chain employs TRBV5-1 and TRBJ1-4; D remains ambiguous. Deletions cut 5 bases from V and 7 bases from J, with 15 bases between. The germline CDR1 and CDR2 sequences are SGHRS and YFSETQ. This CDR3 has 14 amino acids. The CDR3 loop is CASRGFSQIEKLFF. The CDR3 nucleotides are TGCGCCAGCAGAGGTTTTTCCCAGATTGAAAAACTGTTTTTT. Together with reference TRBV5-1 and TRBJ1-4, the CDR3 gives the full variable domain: KAGVTQTPRYLIKTRGQQVTLSCSPISGHRSVSWYQQTPGQGLQFLFEYFSETQRNKGNFPGRFSGRQFSNSRSEMNVSTLELGDSALYLCASRGFSQIEKLFFGSGTQLSVL.

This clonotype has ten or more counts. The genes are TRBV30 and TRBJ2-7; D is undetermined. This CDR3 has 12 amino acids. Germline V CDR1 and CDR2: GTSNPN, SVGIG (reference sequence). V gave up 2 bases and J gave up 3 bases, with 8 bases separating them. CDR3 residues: CAWSSAFYEQYF. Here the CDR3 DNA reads TGTGCCTGGAGTTCAGCCTTCTACGAGCAGTACTTC.

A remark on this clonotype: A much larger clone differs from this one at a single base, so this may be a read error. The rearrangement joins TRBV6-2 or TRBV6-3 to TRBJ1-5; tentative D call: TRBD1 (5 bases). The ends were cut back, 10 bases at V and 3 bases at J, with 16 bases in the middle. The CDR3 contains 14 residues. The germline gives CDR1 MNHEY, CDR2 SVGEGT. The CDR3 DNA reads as TGTGCCAACAGGAGACAGTTCGTCAATCAGCCCCAGCATTTT. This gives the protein CANRRQFVNQPQHF.

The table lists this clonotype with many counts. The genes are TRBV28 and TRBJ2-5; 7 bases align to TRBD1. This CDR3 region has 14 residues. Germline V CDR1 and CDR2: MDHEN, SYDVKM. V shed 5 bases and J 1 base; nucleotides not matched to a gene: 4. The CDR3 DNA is TGTGCCAGCAGTCAGACAGGGACCCAAGAGACCCAGTACTTC. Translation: CASSQTGTQETQYF.

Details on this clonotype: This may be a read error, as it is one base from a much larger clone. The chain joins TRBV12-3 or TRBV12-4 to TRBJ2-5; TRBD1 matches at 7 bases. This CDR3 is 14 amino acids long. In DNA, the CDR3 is TGTGCCAGCAGTTCAGACAGGGATCAAGGGACCCAGTACTTC. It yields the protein CASSSDRDQGTQYF.

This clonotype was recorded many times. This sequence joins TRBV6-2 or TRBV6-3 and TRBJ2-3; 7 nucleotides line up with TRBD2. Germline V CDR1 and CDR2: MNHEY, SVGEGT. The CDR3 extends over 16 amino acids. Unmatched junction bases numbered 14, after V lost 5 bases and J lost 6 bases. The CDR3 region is CASSDRSGTVSDTQYF. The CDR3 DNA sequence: TGTGCCAGCAGTGATCGCAGCGGGACGGTCTCCGATACGCAGTATTTT.

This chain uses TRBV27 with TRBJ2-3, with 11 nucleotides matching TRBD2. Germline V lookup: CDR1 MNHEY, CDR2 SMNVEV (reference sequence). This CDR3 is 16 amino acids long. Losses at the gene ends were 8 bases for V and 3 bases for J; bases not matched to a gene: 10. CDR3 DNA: TGTGCCAGCTGTAGCGGGGGGGTTAATGGGACAGATACGCAGTATTTT. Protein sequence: CASCSGGVNGTDTQYF.

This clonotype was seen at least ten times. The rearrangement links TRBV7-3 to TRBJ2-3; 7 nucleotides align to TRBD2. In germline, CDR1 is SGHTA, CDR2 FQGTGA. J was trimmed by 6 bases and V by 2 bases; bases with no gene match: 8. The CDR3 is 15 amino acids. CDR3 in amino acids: CASSLGLAAGDTQYF. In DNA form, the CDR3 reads TGTGCCAGCAGCTTAGGGCTAGCGGCTGGGGATACGCAGTATTTT.

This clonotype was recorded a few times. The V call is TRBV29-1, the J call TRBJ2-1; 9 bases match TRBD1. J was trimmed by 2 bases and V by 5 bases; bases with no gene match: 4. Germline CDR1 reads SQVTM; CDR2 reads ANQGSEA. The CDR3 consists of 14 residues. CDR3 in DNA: TGCAGCGTTCAACAGGGGGCGGCCTACAATGAGCAGTTCTTC. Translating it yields CSVQQGAAYNEQFF.

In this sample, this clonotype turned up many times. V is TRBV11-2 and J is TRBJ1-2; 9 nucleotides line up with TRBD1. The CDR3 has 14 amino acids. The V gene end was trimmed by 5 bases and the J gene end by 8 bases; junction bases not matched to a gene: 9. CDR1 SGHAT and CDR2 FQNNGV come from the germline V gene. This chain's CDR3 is CASSMTQGASGYTF. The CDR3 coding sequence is TGTGCCAGCAGCATGACACAGGGGGCAAGCGGCTACACCTTC.